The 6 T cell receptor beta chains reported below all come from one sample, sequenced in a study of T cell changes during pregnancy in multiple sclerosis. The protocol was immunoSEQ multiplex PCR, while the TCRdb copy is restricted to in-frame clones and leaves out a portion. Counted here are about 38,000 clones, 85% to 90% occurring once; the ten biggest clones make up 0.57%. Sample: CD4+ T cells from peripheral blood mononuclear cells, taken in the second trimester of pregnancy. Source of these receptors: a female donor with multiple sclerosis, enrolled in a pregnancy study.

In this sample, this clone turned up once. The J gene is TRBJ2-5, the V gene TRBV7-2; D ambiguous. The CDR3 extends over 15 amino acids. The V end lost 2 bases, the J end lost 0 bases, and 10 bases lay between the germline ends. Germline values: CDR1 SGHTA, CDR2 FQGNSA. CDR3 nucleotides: TGTGCCAGCAGCTTAAGTACTACGAACCAAGAGACCCAGTACTTC. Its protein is CASSLSTTNQETQYF.

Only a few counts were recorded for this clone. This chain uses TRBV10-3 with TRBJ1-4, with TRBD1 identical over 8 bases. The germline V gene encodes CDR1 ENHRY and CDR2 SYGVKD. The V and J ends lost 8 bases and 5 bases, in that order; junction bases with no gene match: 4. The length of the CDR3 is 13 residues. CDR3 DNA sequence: TGTGCCATCGGGGACAGGCAAAATGAAAAACTGTTTTTT. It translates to CAIGDRQNEKLFF.

The CDR3 sequence: CASSVPGTGAYEQYF. The CDR3, as DNA: TGTGCCAGCAGCGTCCCGGGGACAGGAGCCTACGAGCAGTACTTC. V gene TRBV11-2 combines with J gene TRBJ2-7; TRBD1 matches 8 bases. The CDR3 has 15 amino acids. CDR1 SGHAT and CDR2 FQNNGV come from the germline V gene. The V gene end was trimmed by 5 bases and the J gene end by 2 bases; junction bases not matched to a gene: 8.

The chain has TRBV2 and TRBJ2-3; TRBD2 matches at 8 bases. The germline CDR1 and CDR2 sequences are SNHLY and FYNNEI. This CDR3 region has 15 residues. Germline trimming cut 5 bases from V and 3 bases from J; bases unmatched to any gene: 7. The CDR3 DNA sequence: TGTGCCAGCAGTACCGGGAGGGCCGTAACAGATACGCAGTATTTT. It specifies CASSTGRAVTDTQYF. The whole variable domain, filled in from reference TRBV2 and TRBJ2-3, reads EPEVTQTPSHQVTQMGQEVILRCVPISNHLYFYWYRQILGQKVEFLVSFYNNEISEKSEIFDDQFSVERPDGSNFTLKIRSTKLEDSAMYFCASSTGRAVTDTQYFGPGTRLTVL.

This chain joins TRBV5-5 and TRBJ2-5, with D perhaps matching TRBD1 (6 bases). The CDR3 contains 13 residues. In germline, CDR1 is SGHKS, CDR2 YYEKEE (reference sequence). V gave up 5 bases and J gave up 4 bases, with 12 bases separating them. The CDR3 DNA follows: TGTGCCAGCAGTTACAGGGACCCAGAGACCCAGTACTTC. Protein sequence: CASSYRDPETQYF.

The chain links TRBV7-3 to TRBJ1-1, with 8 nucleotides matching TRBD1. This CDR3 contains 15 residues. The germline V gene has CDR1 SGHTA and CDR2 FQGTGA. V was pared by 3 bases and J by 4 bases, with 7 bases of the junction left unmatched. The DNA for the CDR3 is TGTGCCAGCAGCTTGACAAAACAGGGGGGCACTGAAGCTTTCTTT. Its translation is CASSLTKQGGTEAFF.